This T cell receptor beta chain originates from a study of blood T cells in healthy people across ages. This clonotype was seen a few times. Ten milliliters of peripheral blood were drawn from each donor. Per the germline V gene, CDR1 is SGHRS and CDR2 is YFSETQ. Trimming at V came to 8 bases and at J to 4 bases, leaving 11 bases not matched to a gene. This CDR3 spans 15 amino acids. For the second PCR, which ran for about 7 to 12 cycles, a sample-barcoded 5' primer and a J-beta primer mix were used. TCRdb itself ran the 5' RACE reads through MiXCR, one entry per CDR3 protein. Among about 1.5 million distinct CDR3 sequences listed, about 42% were seen once.

Sequencing used blood. This clonotype originated in a woman aged 18-29 years in good health. The V call is TRBV5-1, the J call TRBJ2-1, with TRBD2 matching over 8 bases. Here the CDR3 reads CASSSPSGGYNEQFF. In DNA form, the CDR3 reads TGCGCCAGTTCCTCGCCGAGCGGGGGATACAATGAGCAGTTCTTC.